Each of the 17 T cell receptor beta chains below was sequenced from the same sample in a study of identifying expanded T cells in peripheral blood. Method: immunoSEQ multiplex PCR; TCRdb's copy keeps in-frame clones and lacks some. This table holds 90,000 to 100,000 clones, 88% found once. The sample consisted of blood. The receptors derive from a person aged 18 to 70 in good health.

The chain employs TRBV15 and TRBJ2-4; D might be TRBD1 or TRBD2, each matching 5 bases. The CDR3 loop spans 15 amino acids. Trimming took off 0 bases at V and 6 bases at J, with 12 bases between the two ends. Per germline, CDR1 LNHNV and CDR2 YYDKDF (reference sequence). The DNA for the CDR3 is TGTGCCACCAGCAGAGAACGGGGACCAGGAAACATTCAGTACTTC. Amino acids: CATSRERGPGNIQYF.

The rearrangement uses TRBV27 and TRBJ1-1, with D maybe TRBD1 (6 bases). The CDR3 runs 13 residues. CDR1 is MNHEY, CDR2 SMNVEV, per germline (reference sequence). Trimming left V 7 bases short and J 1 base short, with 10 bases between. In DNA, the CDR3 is TGTGCCAGCACCAAGGACAGGAACACTGAAGCTTTCTTT. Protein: CASTKDRNTEAFF.

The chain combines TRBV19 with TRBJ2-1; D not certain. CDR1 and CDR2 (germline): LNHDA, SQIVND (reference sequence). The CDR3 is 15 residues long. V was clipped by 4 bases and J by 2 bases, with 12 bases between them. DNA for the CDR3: TGTGCCAGTAGTACTGGGGATTGGGCCTACAATGAGCAGTTCTTC. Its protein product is CASSTGDWAYNEQFF.

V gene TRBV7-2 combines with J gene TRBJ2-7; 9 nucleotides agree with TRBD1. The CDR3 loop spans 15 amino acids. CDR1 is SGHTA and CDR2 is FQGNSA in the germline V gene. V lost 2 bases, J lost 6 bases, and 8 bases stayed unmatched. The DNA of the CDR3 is TGTGCCAGCAGCTTACCGCCGGGACAGGGCTTCGAGCAGTACTTC. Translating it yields CASSLPPGQGFEQYF.

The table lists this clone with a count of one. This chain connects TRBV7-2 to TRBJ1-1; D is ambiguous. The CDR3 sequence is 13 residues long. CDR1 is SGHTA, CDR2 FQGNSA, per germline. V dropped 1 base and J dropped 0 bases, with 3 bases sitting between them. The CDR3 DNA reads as TGTGCCAGCAGCTTAGAAGTGAACACTGAAGCTTTCTTT. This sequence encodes CASSLEVNTEAFF.

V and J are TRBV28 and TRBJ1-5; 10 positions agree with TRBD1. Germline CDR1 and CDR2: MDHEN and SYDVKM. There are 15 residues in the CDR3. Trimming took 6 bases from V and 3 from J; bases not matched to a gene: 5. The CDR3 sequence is CASRETGGYNQPQHF. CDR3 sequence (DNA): TGTGCCAGCAGGGAGACAGGGGGCTACAATCAGCCCCAGCATTTT.

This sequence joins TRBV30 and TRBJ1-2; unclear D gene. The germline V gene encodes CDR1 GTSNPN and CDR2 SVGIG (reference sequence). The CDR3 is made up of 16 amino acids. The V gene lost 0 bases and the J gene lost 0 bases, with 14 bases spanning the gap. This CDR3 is CAWSVPGSPANYGYTF. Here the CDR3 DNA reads TGTGCCTGGAGTGTACCCGGGTCCCCAGCTAACTATGGCTACACCTTC. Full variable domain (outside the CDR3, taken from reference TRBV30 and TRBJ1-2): SQTIHQWPATLVQPVGSPLSLECTVEGTSNPNLYWYRQAAGRGLQLLFYSVGIGQISSEVPQNLSASRPQDRQFILSSKKLLLSDSGFYLCAWSVPGSPANYGYTFGSGTRLTVV.

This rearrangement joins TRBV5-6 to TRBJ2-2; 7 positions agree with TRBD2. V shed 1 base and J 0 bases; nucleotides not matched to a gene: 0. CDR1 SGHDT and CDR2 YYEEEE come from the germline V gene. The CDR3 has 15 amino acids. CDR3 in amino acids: CASSLRGANTGELFF. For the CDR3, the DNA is TGTGCCAGCAGCTTGCGGGGGGCGAACACCGGGGAGCTGTTTTTT.

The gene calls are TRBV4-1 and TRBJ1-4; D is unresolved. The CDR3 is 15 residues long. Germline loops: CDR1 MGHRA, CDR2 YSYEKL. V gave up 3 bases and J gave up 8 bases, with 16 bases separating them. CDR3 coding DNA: TGCGCCAGCAGCCAGATCAGGACTAGGGAGGAAAAACTGTTTTTT. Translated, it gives CASSQIRTREEKLFF.

The DNA of the CDR3 is TGTGCCAGCAGCTTGGAGGGCGTCTCTGGAAACACCATATATTTT. It specifies CASSLEGVSGNTIYF. The chain combines TRBV5-5 with TRBJ1-3; no reliable D call. V lost 0 bases and J lost 0, with 7 bases in between. The CDR3 contains 15 residues. In germline, CDR1 is SGHKS, CDR2 YYEKEE (reference sequence).

As DNA, the CDR3 is TGCGCCAGTATCCGTTCTCCGGGACAGGGCTATGGCTACACCTTC. Encoded protein: CASIRSPGQGYGYTF. V is TRBV10-1 and J is TRBJ1-2, with 9 bases aligning to TRBD1. This CDR3 has 15 amino acids. Germline V gives CDR1 WNHNN, CDR2 SYGVQD (reference sequence). V was pared by 9 bases and J by 4 bases, with 12 bases of the junction left unmatched.

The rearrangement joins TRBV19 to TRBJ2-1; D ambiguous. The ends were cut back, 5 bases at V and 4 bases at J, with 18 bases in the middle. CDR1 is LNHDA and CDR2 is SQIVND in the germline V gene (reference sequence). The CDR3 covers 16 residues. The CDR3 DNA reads TGTGCCAGTAGTCCCGACACTGTCCTGCCTTACAATGAGCAGTTCTTC. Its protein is CASSPDTVLPYNEQFF. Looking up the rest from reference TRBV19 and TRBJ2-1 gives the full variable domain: DGGITQSPKYLFRKEGQNVTLSCEQNLNHDAMYWYRQDPGQGLRLIYYSQIVNDFQKGDIAEGYSVSREKKESFPLTVTSAQKNPTAFYLCASSPDTVLPYNEQFFGPGTRLTVL.

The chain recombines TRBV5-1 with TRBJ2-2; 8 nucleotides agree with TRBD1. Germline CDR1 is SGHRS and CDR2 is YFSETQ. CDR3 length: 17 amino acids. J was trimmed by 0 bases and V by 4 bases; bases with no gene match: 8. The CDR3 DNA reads TGCGCCAGCAGCGAAGGGGACAGGCCTACGAACACCGGGGAGCTGTTTTTT. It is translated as CASSEGDRPTNTGELFF.

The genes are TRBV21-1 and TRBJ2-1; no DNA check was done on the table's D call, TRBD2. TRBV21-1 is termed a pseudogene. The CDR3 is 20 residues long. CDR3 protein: CASSPHHPKPACPWSNEQFF. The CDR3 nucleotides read TGTGCCAGCAGCCCCCACCACCCCAAGCCCGCCTGCCCCTGGTCCAATGAGCAGTTCTTC.

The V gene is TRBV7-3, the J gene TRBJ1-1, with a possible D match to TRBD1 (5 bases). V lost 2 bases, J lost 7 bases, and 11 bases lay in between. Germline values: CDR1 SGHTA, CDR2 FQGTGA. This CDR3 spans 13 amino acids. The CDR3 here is CASSLYEGNEAFF. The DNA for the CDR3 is TGTGCCAGCAGCTTATATGAGGGGAATGAAGCTTTCTTT. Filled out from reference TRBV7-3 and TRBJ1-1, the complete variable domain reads GAGVSQTPSNKVTEKGKYVELRCDPISGHTALYWYRQSLGQGPEFLIYFQGTGAADDSGLPNDRFFAVRPEGSVSTLKIQRTERGDSAVYLCASSLYEGNEAFFGQGTRLTVV.

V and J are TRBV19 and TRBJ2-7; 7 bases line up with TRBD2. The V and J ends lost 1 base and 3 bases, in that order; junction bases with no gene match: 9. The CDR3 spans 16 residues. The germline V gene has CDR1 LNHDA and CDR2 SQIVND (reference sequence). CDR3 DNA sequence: TGTGCCAGTAGTATAGGGGAGGGCTCCGGTAGCTACGAGCAGTACTTC. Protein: CASSIGEGSGSYEQYF.

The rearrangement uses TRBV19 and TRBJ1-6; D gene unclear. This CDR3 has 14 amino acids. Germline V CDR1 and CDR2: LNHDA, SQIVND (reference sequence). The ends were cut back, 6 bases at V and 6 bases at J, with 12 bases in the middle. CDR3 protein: CASRKAQSNSPLHF. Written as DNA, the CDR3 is TGTGCCAGTAGAAAGGCACAGAGTAATTCACCCCTCCACTTT.